The 9 T cell receptor beta chains below come from one sample, sequenced in a study of blood T cell repertoires in COVID-19. Assay: immunoSEQ multiplex PCR; the TCRdb copy retains only in-frame clones and omits some. This table holds roughly 99,000 clones, about four fifths found once. Sequencing used peripheral blood. The receptors were sampled from a man between 65 and 80 years old with acute or convalescent COVID-19.

The chain joins TRBV19 to TRBJ2-7, with 8 bases lining up with TRBD1. Germline CDR1 is LNHDA and CDR2 is SQIVND (reference sequence). This CDR3 spans 15 amino acids. Trimming removed 3 bases from V and 3 bases from J; junction bases left unmatched: 7. CDR3 coding DNA: TGTGCCAGTAGTATTCCGGGACAGGTCATCTACGAGCAGTACTTC. Residues: CASSIPGQVIYEQYF.

V usage is TRBV19 and J usage is TRBJ2-1; 7 bases match TRBD1. The CDR3 spans 18 residues. Germline CDR1 is LNHDA and CDR2 is SQIVND (reference sequence). Losses at the gene ends were 6 bases for V and 2 bases for J; bases not matched to a gene: 16. CDR3 coding DNA: TGTGCCAGTAGACCTAACCCGCTCAGGGGGTTCACCTACAATGAGCAGTTCTTC. This gives the protein CASRPNPLRGFTYNEQFF. The full variable domain, in which reference TRBV19 and TRBJ2-1 provide the parts outside the CDR3, is DGGITQSPKYLFRKEGQNVTLSCEQNLNHDAMYWYRQDPGQGLRLIYYSQIVNDFQKGDIAEGYSVSREKKESFPLTVTSAQKNPTAFYLCASRPNPLRGFTYNEQFFGPGTRLTVL.

J is TRBJ1-3 and V is TRBV23-1; D might be TRBD1 (5 bases). TRBV23-1 is given ORF status, its function remaining uncertain. The V gene lost 8 bases and the J gene lost 4 bases, with 15 bases spanning the gap. The CDR3 is made up of 14 amino acids. CDR3 amino acids: CASDPGRGGNTIYF. The CDR3 DNA reads as TGCGCCAGCGACCCAGGGCGAGGAGGAAACACCATATATTTT.

CDR3 in DNA: TGTGCCAGTAGTACTTCGACAGGGGGCGAGACCCAGTACTTC. Amino acid sequence: CASSTSTGGETQYF. J is TRBJ2-5 and V is TRBV19; 10 nucleotides agree with TRBD1. The CDR3 sequence is 14 residues long. The germline CDR1 and CDR2 sequences are LNHDA and SQIVND (reference sequence). J gave up 5 bases and V 4 bases, and 4 bases lay outside the gene matches.

This clone was counted only a few times. The chain links TRBV11-3 to TRBJ2-2; 8 nucleotides match TRBD1. Trimming took 3 bases from V and 3 from J; bases not matched to a gene: 3. CDR3 size: 15 residues. Per the germline V gene, CDR1 is SGHNT and CDR2 is YENEEA. The CDR3 nucleotides read TGTGCCAGCAGCTTGGGCAGGGGGCACACCGGGGAGCTGTTTTTT. This translates into CASSLGRGHTGELFF.

The rearrangement joins TRBV29-1 to TRBJ1-4; the match to TRBD1 covers 8 bases. Germline CDR1 and CDR2: SQVTM and ANQGSEA. The CDR3 extends over 13 amino acids. Trimming cost V 7 bases and J 8 bases; bases outside gene matches: 9. The DNA of the CDR3 is TGCAGCGCCTCGACAGGGGCTGAGGAAAAACTGTTTTTT. Its protein product is CSASTGAEEKLFF. The entire variable domain, with the rest obtained from reference TRBV29-1 and TRBJ1-4, is as follows: SAVISQKPSRDICQRGTSLTIQCQVDSQVTMMFWYRQQPGQSLTLIATANQGSEATYESGFVIDKFPISRPNLTFSTLTVSNMSPEDSSIYLCSASTGAEEKLFFGSGTQLSVL.

V usage is TRBV10-3 and J usage is TRBJ2-1, with 15 bases aligning to TRBD2. J gave up 1 base and V 0 bases, and 4 bases lay outside the gene matches. This CDR3 region has 19 residues. The germline V gene has CDR1 ENHRY and CDR2 SYGVKD. The DNA of the CDR3 is TGTGCCATCAGTGAGTCGCCCGGGACTAGCGGGGGGTCCTACAATGAGCAGTTCTTC. Translation gives CAISESPGTSGGSYNEQFF.

This clone was found once. Here the CDR3 DNA reads TGTGCCAGCAGCTTAGCCGGGACAGGCAAAGAGACCCAGTACTTC. This gives the protein CASSLAGTGKETQYF. V is TRBV11-3 and J is TRBJ2-5, with 8 bases aligning to TRBD1. This CDR3 is built from 15 residues. J gave up 3 bases and V 1 base, and 4 bases lay outside the gene matches. Germline-derived CDR1 and CDR2 are SGHNT and YENEEA.

The CDR3 sequence is CASSLAGPNNSPLHF. The CDR3 nucleotides are TGTGCCAGCAGCTTAGCTGGGCCAAATAATTCACCCCTCCACTTT. The chain has TRBV7-6 and TRBJ1-6; D is unresolved. CDR1 and CDR2 from the germline V gene are SGHVS and FNYEAQ. There are 15 residues in the CDR3. V was cut by 0 bases and J by 5 bases, with 8 bases left in between.